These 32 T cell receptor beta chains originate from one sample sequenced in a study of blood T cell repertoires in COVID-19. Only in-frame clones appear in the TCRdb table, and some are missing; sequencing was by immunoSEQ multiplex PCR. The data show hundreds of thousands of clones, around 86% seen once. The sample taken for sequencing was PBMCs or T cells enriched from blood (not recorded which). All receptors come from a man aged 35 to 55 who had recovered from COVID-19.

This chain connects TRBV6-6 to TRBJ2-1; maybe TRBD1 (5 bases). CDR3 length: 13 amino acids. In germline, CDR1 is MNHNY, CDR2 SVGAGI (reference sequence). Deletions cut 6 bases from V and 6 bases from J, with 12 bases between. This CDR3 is CASRMDIVNEQFF. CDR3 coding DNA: TGTGCCAGCAGGATGGACATAGTCAATGAGCAGTTCTTC.

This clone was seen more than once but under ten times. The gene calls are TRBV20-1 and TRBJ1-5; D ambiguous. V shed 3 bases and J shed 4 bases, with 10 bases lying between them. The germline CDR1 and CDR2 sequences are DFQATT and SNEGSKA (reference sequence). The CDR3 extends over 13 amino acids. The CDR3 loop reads CSASSLSNQPQHF. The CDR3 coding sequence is TGCAGTGCTAGTAGCCTCTCTAATCAGCCCCAGCATTTT.

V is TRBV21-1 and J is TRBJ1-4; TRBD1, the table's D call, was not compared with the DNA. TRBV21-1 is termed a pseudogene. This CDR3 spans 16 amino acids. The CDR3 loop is CASSKTFGGRDEKLFF. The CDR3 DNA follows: TGTGCCAGCAGCAAAACGTTTGGGGGCCGGGATGAAAAACTGTTTTTT.

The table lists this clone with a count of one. The CDR3 spells CASSPPGTPYEQYF. The CDR3, as DNA: TGTGCCAGCTCACCACCGGGCACACCCTACGAGCAGTACTTC. The chain uses TRBV18 and TRBJ2-7; D call uncertain. The V gene's germline CDR1 is KGHSH and CDR2 LQKENI. Trimming pared 0 bases from V and 2 bases from J, leaving 8 bases between. The CDR3 spans 14 residues.

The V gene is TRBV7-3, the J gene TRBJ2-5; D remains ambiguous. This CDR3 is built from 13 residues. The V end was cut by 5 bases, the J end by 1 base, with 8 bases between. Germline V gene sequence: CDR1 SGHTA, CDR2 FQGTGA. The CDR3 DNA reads TGTGCCAGCAGCAGAGACTCCCAAGAGACCCAGTACTTC. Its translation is CASSRDSQETQYF.

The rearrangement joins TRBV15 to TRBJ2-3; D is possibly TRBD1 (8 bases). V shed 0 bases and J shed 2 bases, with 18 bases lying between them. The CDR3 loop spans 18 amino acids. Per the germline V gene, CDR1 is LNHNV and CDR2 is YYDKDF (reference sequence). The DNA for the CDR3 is TGTGCCACCAGCAGAGAGCTAGCGGTCAGGGGGCCCACAGATACGCAGTATTTT. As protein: CATSRELAVRGPTDTQYF.

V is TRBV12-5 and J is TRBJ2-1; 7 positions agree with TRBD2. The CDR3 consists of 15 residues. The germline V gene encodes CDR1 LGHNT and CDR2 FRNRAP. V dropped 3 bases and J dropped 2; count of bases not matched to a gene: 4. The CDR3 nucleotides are TGTGCTAGTGGTTTCGAAAGCGGGGCCTACAATGAGCAGTTCTTC. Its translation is CASGFESGAYNEQFF.

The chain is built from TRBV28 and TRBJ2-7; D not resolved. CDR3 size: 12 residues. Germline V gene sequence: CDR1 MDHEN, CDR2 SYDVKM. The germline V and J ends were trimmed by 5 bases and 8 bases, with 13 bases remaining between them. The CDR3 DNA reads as TGTGCCAGCAGTCCCCAACAACAGAAGCAGTACTTC. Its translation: CASSPQQQKQYF.

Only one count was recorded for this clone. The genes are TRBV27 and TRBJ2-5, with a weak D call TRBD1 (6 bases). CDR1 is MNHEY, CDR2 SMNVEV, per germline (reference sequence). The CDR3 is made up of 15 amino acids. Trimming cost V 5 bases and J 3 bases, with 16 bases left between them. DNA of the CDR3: TGTGCCAGCAGTAAGTACAGGGATGTAAAAGAGACCCAGTACTTC. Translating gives CASSKYRDVKETQYF.

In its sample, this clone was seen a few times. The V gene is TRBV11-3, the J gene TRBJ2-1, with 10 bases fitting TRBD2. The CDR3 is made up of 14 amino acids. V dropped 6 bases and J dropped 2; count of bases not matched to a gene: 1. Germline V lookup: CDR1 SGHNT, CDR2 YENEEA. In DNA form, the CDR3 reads TGTGCCAGCAGTGGGACTAGCGCCTACAATGAGCAGTTCTTC. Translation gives CASSGTSAYNEQFF.

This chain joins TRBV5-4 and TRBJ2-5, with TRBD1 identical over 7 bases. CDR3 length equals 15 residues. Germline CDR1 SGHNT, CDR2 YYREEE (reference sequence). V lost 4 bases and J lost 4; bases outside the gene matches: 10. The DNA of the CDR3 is TGTGCCAGCAGCGTGGGACAGCCCCTGCCAGAGACCCAGTACTTC. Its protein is CASSVGQPLPETQYF.

In nucleotides, the CDR3 is TGTGCCAGCAGCTCAGGGATCCTGGCTTTCTTT. As protein: CASSSGILAFF. J is TRBJ1-1 and V is TRBV5-4, with a tentative D call TRBD1 (5 bases). V was clipped by 3 bases and J by 11 bases, with 11 bases between them. Germline loops: CDR1 SGHNT, CDR2 YYREEE (reference sequence). This CDR3 spans 11 amino acids.

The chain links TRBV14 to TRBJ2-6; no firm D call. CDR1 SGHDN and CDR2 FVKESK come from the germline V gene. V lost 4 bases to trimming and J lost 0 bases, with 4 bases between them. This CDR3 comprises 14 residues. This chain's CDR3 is CASSLLSGANVLTF. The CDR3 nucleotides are TGTGCCAGCAGCCTTCTCTCTGGGGCCAACGTCCTGACTTTC.

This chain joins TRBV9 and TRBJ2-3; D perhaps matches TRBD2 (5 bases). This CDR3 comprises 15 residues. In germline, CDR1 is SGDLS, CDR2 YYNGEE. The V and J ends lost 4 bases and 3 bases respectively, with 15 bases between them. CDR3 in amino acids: CASSSYRRGTDTQYF. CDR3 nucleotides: TGTGCCAGCAGCTCCTACCGCCGCGGGACAGATACGCAGTATTTT.

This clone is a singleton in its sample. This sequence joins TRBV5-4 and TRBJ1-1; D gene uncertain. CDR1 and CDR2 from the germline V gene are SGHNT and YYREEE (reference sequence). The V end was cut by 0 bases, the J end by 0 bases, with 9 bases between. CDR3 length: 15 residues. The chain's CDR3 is CASSLGGPMNTEAFF. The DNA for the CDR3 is TGTGCCAGCAGCTTGGGTGGGCCCATGAACACTGAAGCTTTCTTT.

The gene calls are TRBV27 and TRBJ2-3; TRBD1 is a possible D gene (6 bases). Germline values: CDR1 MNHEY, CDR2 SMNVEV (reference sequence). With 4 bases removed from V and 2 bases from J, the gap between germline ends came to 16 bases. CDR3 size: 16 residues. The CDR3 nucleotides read TGTGCCAGCAGTTCACGGATGGGGGCGTCCACAGATACGCAGTATTTT. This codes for CASSSRMGASTDTQYF.

Here the CDR3 reads CASSPPGVSTNEKLFF. The CDR3 DNA follows: TGTGCCAGCAGCCCACCCGGGGTTTCAACTAATGAAAAACTGTTTTTT. The chain joins TRBV3-1 (or the pseudogene TRBV3-2) to TRBJ1-4, with D hard to call. Trimming left V 4 bases short and J 0 bases short, with 12 bases between. Germline V lookup: CDR1 LGHDT, CDR2 YNNKEL (reference sequence). The CDR3 sequence is 16 residues long.

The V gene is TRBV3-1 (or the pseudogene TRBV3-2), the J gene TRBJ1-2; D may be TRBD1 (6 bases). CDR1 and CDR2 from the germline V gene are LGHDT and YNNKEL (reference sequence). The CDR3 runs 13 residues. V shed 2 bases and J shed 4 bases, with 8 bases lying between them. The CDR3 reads CASSQRTVYGYTF. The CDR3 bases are TGTGCCAGCAGCCAACGGACAGTCTATGGCTACACCTTC.

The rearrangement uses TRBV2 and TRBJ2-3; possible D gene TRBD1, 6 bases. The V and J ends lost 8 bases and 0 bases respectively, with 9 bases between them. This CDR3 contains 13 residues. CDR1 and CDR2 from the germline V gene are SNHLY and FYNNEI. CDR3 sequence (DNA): TGTGCCAGCCGGACAGCCAGCACAGATACGCAGTATTTT. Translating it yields CASRTASTDTQYF. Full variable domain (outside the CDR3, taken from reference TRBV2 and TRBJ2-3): EPEVTQTPSHQVTQMGQEVILRCVPISNHLYFYWYRQILGQKVEFLVSFYNNEISEKSEIFDDQFSVERPDGSNFTLKIRSTKLEDSAMYFCASRTASTDTQYFGPGTRLTVL.

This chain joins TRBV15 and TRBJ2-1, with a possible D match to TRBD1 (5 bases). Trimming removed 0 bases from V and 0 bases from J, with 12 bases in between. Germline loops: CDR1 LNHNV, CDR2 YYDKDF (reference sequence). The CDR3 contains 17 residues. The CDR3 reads CATSRDLGRDSYNEQFF. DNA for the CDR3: TGTGCCACCAGCAGAGATCTGGGCAGGGACTCCTACAATGAGCAGTTCTTC.

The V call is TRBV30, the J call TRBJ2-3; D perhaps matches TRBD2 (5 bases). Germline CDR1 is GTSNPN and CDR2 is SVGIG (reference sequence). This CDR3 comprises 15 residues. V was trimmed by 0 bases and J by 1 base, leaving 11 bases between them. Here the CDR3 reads CAWSVGLAGTDTQYF. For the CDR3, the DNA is TGTGCCTGGAGTGTAGGTCTAGCCGGCACAGATACGCAGTATTTT.

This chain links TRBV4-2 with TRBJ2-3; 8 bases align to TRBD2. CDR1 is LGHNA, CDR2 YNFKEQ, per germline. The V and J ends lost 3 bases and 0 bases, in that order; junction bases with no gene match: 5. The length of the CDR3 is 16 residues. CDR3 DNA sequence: TGTGCCAGCAGCCAGAGACTAGCGTCAAGCACAGATACGCAGTATTTT. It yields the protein CASSQRLASSTDTQYF.

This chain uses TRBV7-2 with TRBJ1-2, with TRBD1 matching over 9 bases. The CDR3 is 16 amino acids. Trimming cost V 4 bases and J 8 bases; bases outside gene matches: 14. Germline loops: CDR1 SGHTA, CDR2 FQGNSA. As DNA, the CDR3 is TGTGCCAGCAGCTCACAAGTAGTACAGGGGGCGGGCGGCTACACCTTC. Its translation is CASSSQVVQGAGGYTF. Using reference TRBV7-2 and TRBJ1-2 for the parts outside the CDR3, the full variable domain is GAGVSQSPSNKVTEKGKDVELRCDPISGHTALYWYRQSLGQGLEFLIYFQGNSAPDKSGLPSDRFSAERTGGSVSTLTIQRTQQEDSAVYLCASSSQVVQGAGGYTFGSGTRLTVV.

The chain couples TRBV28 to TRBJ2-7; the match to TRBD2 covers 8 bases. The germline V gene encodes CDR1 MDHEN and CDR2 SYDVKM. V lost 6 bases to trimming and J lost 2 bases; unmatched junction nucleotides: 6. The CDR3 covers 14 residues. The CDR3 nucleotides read TGTGCCAGCAGCCTCCCCGGGAGGGCCTACGAGCAGTACTTC. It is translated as CASSLPGRAYEQYF. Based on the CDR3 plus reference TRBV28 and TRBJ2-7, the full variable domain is DVKVTQSSRYLVKRTGEKVFLECVQDMDHENMFWYRQDPGLGLRLIYFSYDVKMKEKGDIPEGYSVSREKKERFSLILESASTNQTSMYLCASSLPGRAYEQYFGPGTRLTVT.

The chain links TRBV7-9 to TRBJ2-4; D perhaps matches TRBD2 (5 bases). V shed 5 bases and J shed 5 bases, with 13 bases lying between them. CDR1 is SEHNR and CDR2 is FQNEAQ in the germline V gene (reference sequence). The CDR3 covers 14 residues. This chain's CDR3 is CASSPREGQNIQYF. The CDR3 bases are TGTGCCAGCAGCCCCCGAGAGGGTCAAAACATTCAGTACTTC.

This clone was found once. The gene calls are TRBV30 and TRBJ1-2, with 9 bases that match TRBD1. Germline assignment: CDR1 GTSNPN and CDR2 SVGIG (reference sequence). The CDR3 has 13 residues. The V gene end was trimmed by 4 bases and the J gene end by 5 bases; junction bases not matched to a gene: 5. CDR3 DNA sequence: TGTGCCTGGAAGCCGGACAGGGGTTATGGCTACACCTTC. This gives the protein CAWKPDRGYGYTF.

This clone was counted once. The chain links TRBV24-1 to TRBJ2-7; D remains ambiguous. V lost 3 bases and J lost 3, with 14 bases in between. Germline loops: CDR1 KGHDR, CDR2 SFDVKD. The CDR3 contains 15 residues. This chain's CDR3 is CATSDPDDTFYEQYF. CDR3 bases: TGTGCCACCAGTGATCCCGACGACACTTTCTACGAGCAGTACTTC.

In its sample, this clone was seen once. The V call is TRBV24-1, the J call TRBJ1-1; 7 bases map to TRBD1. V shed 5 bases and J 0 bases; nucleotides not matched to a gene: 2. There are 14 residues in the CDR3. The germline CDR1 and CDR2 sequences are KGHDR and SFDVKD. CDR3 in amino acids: CATSGGQMNTEAFF. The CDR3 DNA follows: TGTGCCACCAGTGGGGGACAGATGAACACTGAAGCTTTCTTT.

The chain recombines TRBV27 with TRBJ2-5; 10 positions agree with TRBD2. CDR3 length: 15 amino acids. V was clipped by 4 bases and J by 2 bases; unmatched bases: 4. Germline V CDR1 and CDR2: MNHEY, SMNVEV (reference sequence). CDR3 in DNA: TGTGCCAGCAGTTCCTGGACTAGCGGACAAGAGACCCAGTACTTC. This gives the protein CASSSWTSGQETQYF.

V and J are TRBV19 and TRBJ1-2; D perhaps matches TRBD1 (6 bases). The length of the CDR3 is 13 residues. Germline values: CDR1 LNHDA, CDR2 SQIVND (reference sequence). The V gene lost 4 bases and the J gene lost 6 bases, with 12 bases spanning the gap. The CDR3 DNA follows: TGTGCCAGTAGTAGCCCGGGGGGGCATGGCTACACCTTC. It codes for CASSSPGGHGYTF.

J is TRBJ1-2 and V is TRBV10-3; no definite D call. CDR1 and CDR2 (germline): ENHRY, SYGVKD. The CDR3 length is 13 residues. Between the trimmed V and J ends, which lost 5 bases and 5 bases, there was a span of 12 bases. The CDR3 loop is CAISIGEGYGYTF. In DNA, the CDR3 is TGTGCCATCAGTATAGGAGAAGGTTATGGCTACACCTTC.

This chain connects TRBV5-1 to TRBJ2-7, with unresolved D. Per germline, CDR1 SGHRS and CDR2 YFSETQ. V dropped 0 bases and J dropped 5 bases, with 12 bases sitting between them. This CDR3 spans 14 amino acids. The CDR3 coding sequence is TGCGCCAGCAGCTTGGGACTGCCTGAGAACGAGCAGTACTTC. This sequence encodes CASSLGLPENEQYF.